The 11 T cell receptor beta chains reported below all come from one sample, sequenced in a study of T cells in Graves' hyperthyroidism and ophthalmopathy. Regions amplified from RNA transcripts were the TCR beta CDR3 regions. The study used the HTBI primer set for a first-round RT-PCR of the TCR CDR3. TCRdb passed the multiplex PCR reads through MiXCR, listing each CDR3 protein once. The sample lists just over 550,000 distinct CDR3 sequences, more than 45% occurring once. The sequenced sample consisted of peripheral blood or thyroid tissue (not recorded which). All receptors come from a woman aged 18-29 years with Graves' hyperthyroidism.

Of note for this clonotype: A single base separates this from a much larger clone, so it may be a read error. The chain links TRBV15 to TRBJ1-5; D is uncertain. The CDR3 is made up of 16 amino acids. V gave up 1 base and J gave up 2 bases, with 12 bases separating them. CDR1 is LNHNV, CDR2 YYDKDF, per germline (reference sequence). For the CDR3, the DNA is TGTGCCACCAGCAGAGGGAGACTAGTGGGCAATCAGCCCCAGCATTTT. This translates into CATSRGRLVGNQPQHF. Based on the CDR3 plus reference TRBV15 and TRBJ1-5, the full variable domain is DAMVIQNPRYQVTQFGKPVTLSCSQTLNHNVMYWYQQKSSQAPKLLFHYYDKDFNNEADTPDNFQSRRPNTSFCFLDIRSPGLGDTAMYLCATSRGRLVGNQPQHFGDGTRLSIL.

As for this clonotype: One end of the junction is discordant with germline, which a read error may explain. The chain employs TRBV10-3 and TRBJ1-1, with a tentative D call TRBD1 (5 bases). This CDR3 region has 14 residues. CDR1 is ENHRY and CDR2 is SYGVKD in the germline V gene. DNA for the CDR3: TGTGCCAGCAGTTCAACAGGATCTAACACTGAAGCTTTCTTT. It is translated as CASSSTGSNTEAFF.

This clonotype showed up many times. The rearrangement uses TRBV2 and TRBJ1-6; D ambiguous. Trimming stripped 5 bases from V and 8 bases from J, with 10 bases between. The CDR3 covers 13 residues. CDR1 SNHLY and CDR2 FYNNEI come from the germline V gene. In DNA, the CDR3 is TGTGCCAGCAGTCGCCAGAGGGATTCACCCCTCCACTTT. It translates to CASSRQRDSPLHF. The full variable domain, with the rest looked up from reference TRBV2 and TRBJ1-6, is EPEVTQTPSHQVTQMGQEVILRCVPISNHLYFYWYRQILGQKVEFLVSFYNNEISEKSEIFDDQFSVERPDGSNFTLKIRSTKLEDSAMYFCASSRQRDSPLHFGNGTRLTVT.

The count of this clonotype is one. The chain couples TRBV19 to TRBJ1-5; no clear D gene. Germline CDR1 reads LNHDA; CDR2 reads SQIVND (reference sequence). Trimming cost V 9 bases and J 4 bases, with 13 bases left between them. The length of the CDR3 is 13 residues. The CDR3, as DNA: TGTGCCAGCAACCCGGGAGAGAATCAGCCCCAGCATTTT. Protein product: CASNPGENQPQHF.

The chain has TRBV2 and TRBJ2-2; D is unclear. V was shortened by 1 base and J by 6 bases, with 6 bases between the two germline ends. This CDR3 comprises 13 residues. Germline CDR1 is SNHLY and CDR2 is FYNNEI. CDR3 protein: CASSEVGAGELFF. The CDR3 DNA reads TGTGCCAGCAGTGAAGTGGGTGCCGGGGAGCTGTTTTTT.

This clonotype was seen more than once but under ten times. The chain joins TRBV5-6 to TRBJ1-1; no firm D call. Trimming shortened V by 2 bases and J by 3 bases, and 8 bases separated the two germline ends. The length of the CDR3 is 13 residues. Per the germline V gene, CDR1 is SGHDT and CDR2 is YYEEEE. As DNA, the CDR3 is TGTGCCAGCAGCTTACAAATGTACACTGAAGCTTTCTTT. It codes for CASSLQMYTEAFF. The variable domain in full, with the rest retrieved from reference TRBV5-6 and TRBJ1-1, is DAGVTQSPTHLIKTRGQQVTLRCSPKSGHDTVSWYQQALGQGPQFIFQYYEEEERQRGNFPDRFSGHQFPNYSSELNVNALLLGDSALYLCASSLQMYTEAFFGQGTRLTVV.

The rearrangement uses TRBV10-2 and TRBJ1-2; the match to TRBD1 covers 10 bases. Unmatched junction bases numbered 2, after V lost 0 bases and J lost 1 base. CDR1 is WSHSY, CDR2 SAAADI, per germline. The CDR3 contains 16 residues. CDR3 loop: CASSESTGGGNYGYTF. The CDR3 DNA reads TGCGCCAGCAGTGAGTCGACAGGGGGCGGTAACTATGGCTACACCTTC.

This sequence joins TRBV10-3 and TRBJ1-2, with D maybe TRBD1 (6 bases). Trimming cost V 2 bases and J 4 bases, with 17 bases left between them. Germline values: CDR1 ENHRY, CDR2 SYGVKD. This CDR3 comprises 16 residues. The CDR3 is CAISETGLRSGYGYTF. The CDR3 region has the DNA TGTGCCATCAGTGAGACAGGGTTGCGGTCGGGCTATGGCTACACCTTC.

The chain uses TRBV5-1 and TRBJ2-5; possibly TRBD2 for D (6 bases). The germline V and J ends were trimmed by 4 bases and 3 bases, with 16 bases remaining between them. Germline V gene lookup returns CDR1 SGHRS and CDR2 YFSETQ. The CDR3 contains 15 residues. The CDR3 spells CASSPRGAREETQYF. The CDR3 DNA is TGCGCCAGCAGCCCGCGGGGAGCCAGGGAAGAGACCCAGTACTTC. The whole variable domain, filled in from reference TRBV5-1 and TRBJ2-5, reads KAGVTQTPRYLIKTRGQQVTLSCSPISGHRSVSWYQQTPGQGLQFLFEYFSETQRNKGNFPGRFSGRQFSNSRSEMNVSTLELGDSALYLCASSPRGAREETQYFGPGTRLLVL.

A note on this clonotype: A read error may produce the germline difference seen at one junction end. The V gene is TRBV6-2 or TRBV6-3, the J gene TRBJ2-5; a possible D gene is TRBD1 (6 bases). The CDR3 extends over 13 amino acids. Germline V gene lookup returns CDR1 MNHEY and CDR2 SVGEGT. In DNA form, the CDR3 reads TGTGCCAGCTCCAAGGGGGACCATGAGACCCAGTACTTC. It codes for CASSKGDHETQYF.

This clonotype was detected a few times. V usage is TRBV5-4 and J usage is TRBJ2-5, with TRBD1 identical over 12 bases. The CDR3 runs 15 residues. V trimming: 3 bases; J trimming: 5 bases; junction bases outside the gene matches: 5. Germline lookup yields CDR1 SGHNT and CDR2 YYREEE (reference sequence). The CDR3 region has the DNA TGTGCCAGCAGCTCCGGGACAGGGGGCTACGAGACCCAGTACTTC. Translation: CASSSGTGGYETQYF.